This TCR beta chain originates from a study of T cell repertoires in cytomegalovirus infection. The wider study: The public TCR beta signatures pointed to both CMV infection and matching HLA type.

Study results and caveats: HLA-C-restricted CMV clonotypes gave the most frequent clonotype in two of eight donors. Identification of carriers of CMV plus the relevant HLA was achieved through cumulative public TCR beta family frequency.

TCRdb fed the reads into MiXCR, producing one record per CDR3 protein. The sample has approximately 910,000 distinct CDR3 sequences; around 32% are singletons. In germline, CDR1 is SGHVS, CDR2 FNYEAQ. Trimming left V 1 base short and J 1 base short, with 12 bases between. The CDR3 covers 16 residues. This clonotype came up a few times. Its matching antigen is unknown. Sequencing was performed on cultured CD8+ T cells from PBMCs, taken from culture after CMV antigen stimulation. This TCR came from a human donor in good health (CMV status not recorded). Some clones in this sample may be carry-over from other donors' samples. The chain combines TRBV7-6 with TRBJ2-3; TRBD2 is a possible D gene (5 bases). The CDR3 reads CASSLGGFIGTDTQYF. In DNA, the CDR3 is TGTGCCAGCAGCTTAGGCGGGTTTATTGGCACAGATACGCAGTATTTT.